Presented here are 25 T cell receptor beta chains from one specimen sequenced in a study of identical twins. TCRdb reanalysed the 5' RACE reads using MiXCR and keeps one entry per CDR3 protein. The data contain some 560,000 distinct CDR3 sequences, around 9.6% of them singletons. In addition, the sample was reused for a study of yellow fever vaccine responses in identical twins.

The sequenced sample was PBMCs. The source is a woman between 18 and 29 years old in good health.

The chain joins TRBV6-1 to TRBJ1-4, with D possibly TRBD1 on 5 matching bases. This CDR3 has 13 amino acids. V lost 6 bases and J 4 bases, leaving 9 bases between the germline ends. CDR1 and CDR2 from the germline V gene are MNHNS and SASEGT. This CDR3 reads CASRRDGNEKLFF. The CDR3, as DNA: TGTGCCAGCAGAAGGGACGGTAATGAAAAACTGTTTTTT.

This clonotype was counted a few times. This chain uses TRBV5-1 with TRBJ1-1; 11 nucleotides align to TRBD1. The CDR3 has 15 amino acids. Germline trimming cut 4 bases from V and 4 bases from J; bases unmatched to any gene: 6. Germline CDR1 and CDR2: SGHRS and YFSETQ. The CDR3 reads CASSISGTGGTEAFF. Written as DNA, the CDR3 is TGCGCCAGCAGCATATCCGGGACAGGGGGCACTGAAGCTTTCTTT.

This clonotype was observed a handful of times. The chain employs TRBV6-1 and TRBJ1-1; D is undetermined. The V end lost 7 bases, the J end lost 1 base, and 13 bases lay between the germline ends. Germline V gene lookup returns CDR1 MNHNS and CDR2 SASEGT. CDR3 size: 14 residues. The CDR3 region is CASTDTGQNTEAFF. CDR3 DNA: TGTGCCAGCACCGACACGGGCCAGAACACTGAAGCTTTCTTT.

This clonotype was detected many times. This rearrangement joins TRBV6-5 to TRBJ2-2, with 12 bases that match TRBD2. The CDR3 has 17 amino acids. Germline lookup yields CDR1 MNHEY and CDR2 SVGAGI. The trim removed 4 bases at V and 8 bases at J, leaving 11 bases unmatched. The CDR3: CASSSSSTSGSSGELFF. CDR3 nucleotides: TGTGCCAGCAGTTCATCCTCGACTAGCGGGAGTTCTGGGGAGCTGTTTTTT.

This clonotype was observed many times. The V call is TRBV18, the J call TRBJ2-7; D is ambiguous. This CDR3 region has 13 residues. V lost 3 bases, J lost 3 bases, and 9 bases lay in between. Germline V gives CDR1 KGHSH, CDR2 LQKENI. CDR3 loop: CASSPRAVYEQYF. The CDR3 coding sequence is TGTGCCAGCTCACCCCGTGCCGTCTACGAGCAGTACTTC.

This clonotype was counted ten times or more. The gene calls are TRBV7-2 and TRBJ2-7; D is undetermined. Germline CDR1 reads SGHTA; CDR2 reads FQGNSA. The CDR3 is made up of 16 amino acids. V was shortened by 2 bases and J by 3 bases, with 17 bases between the two germline ends. Written as DNA, the CDR3 is TGTGCCAGCAGCTTAATTGGCCAGCCTGAGGTCTACGAGCAGTACTTC. Encoded protein: CASSLIGQPEVYEQYF.

This clonotype was counted ten times or more. V and J are TRBV4-3 and TRBJ2-1; the match to TRBD2 covers 10 bases. Germline CDR1 reads LGHNA; CDR2 reads YSLEER. The trim removed 0 bases at V and 2 bases at J, leaving 10 bases unmatched. The CDR3 has 19 amino acids. The CDR3 DNA follows: TGCGCCAGCAGCCAAGAAGTCGGGTTAGCGGGAGGTCCCTACAATGAGCAGTTCTTC. Translating gives CASSQEVGLAGGPYNEQFF.

This clonotype has just a few counts. The chain joins TRBV3-1 to TRBJ1-6; D uncertain. The CDR3 loop spans 15 amino acids. Trimming shortened V by 0 bases and J by 9 bases, and 12 bases separated the two germline ends. Germline V gene lookup returns CDR1 LGHDT and CDR2 YNNKEL (reference sequence). The CDR3 DNA sequence: TGTGCCAGCAGCCAAGATGCCAGCCTTGGTTCACCCCTCCACTTT. This codes for CASSQDASLGSPLHF.

This clonotype was counted many times. The V call is TRBV5-1, the J call TRBJ2-1; weak D call: TRBD2 (5 bases). Germline V gene sequence: CDR1 SGHRS, CDR2 YFSETQ. V shed 0 bases and J shed 13 bases, with 11 bases lying between them. The CDR3 covers 12 residues. The chain's CDR3 is CASSLAGLAQFF. In DNA, the CDR3 is TGCGCCAGCAGCTTGGCGGGGTTGGCTCAGTTCTTC.

In its sample, this clonotype was seen a few times. The chain has TRBV20-1 and TRBJ2-3; TRBD2 aligns across 11 bases. The CDR3 is 17 amino acids. With V trimmed by 3 bases and J by 5 bases, 13 bases remained unmatched. CDR1 and CDR2 from the germline V gene are DFQATT and SNEGSKA (reference sequence). The CDR3 here is CSARGVAGGPLIDTQYF. DNA of the CDR3: TGCAGTGCTAGGGGAGTAGCGGGGGGGCCACTAATAGATACGCAGTATTTT.

This clonotype was detected ten times or more. V and J are TRBV4-1 and TRBJ2-7, with TRBD2 matching over 12 bases. The CDR3 contains 16 residues. Trimming cost V 4 bases and J 0 bases; bases outside gene matches: 4. Germline CDR1 is MGHRA and CDR2 is YSYEKL. The CDR3: CASSPRTSGNSYEQYF. CDR3 coding DNA: TGCGCCAGCAGCCCTAGGACTAGCGGGAACTCCTACGAGCAGTACTTC.

In this sample, this clonotype turned up a few times. The chain carries TRBV6-1 and TRBJ2-7, with D uncertain. The CDR3 length is 13 residues. The germline V and J ends were trimmed by 6 bases and 4 bases, with 13 bases remaining between them. Germline loops: CDR1 MNHNS, CDR2 SASEGT. DNA of the CDR3: TGTGCCAGCAGCCGTGGACCGGATTACGAGCAGTACTTC. As protein: CASSRGPDYEQYF.

This clonotype was seen more than once but under ten times. The chain recombines TRBV7-6 with TRBJ1-2; D gene uncertain. CDR1 is SGHVS, CDR2 FNYEAQ, per germline. The CDR3 sequence is 13 residues long. Between the trimmed V and J ends, which lost 2 bases and 8 bases, there was a span of 12 bases. CDR3 region: CASSLIQEGGYTF. CDR3 sequence (DNA): TGTGCCAGCAGCTTAATCCAGGAGGGAGGCTACACCTTC.

The chain uses TRBV7-2 and TRBJ2-3; the D is unclear. The CDR3 is made up of 15 amino acids. Germline-derived CDR1 and CDR2 are SGHTA and FQGNSA. V was cut by 5 bases and J by 3 bases, with 15 bases left in between. In nucleotides, the CDR3 is TGTGCCAGCAGCCCCAGTGTTGTTGCGACAGATACGCAGTATTTT. This encodes CASSPSVVATDTQYF.

The V gene is TRBV14, the J gene TRBJ2-5, with unresolved D. Per the germline V gene, CDR1 is SGHDN and CDR2 is FVKESK. Trimming took 1 base from V and 5 from J, leaving 11 bases between them. The CDR3 has 14 amino acids. CDR3 coding DNA: TGTGCCAGCAGCCAAGCAGGAGTGAGGGAGACCCAGTACTTC. This encodes CASSQAGVRETQYF.

This clonotype was counted ten times or more. The chain carries TRBV5-1 and TRBJ2-1, with 9 bases that match TRBD1. V lost 2 bases to trimming and J lost 8 bases; unmatched junction nucleotides: 5. The CDR3 spans 14 residues. Looked up from germline, CDR1 is SGHRS and CDR2 is YFSETQ. The CDR3 DNA follows: TGCGCCAGCAGCTTAACGGGACAGGGATATGAGCAGTTCTTC. Translation: CASSLTGQGYEQFF.

This chain connects TRBV3-1 to TRBJ2-7; no definite D call. Germline CDR1 reads LGHDT; CDR2 reads YNNKEL (reference sequence). The length of the CDR3 is 15 residues. V was pared by 7 bases and J by 3 bases, with 19 bases between. CDR3: CASTPSRATSYEQYF. CDR3 nucleotide sequence: TGTGCCAGCACCCCTTCTCGAGCTACGAGCTACGAGCAGTACTTC.

This clonotype was found a few times. This chain connects TRBV6-4 to TRBJ2-5; either TRBD1 or TRBD2 may supply D (5 bases each). This CDR3 has 14 residues. Germline lookup yields CDR1 MRHNA and CDR2 SNTAGT. V was cut by 2 bases and J by 5 bases, with 12 bases left in between. Here the CDR3 DNA reads TGTGCCAGCAGTGACGGGGGATTTGAGGAGACCCAGTACTTC. Its protein is CASSDGGFEETQYF.

In this sample, this clonotype turned up many times. The V call is TRBV2, the J call TRBJ2-1; D not certain. Trimming cost V 7 bases and J 0 bases, with 10 bases left between them. The length of the CDR3 is 14 residues. Germline V gene lookup returns CDR1 SNHLY and CDR2 FYNNEI. The CDR3 is CASTYGVSYNEQFF. The CDR3 DNA reads TGTGCCAGCACCTACGGCGTCTCCTACAATGAGCAGTTCTTC.

The genes are TRBV5-1 and TRBJ2-1, with TRBD2 matching 12 bases. Per the germline V gene, CDR1 is SGHRS and CDR2 is YFSETQ. This CDR3 spans 14 amino acids. J lost 8 bases, V lost 5 bases, and 5 bases had no gene match. CDR3 DNA sequence: TGCGCCAGCAGAGGACTAGCGGGAATCGATGAGCAGTTCTTC. It encodes CASRGLAGIDEQFF.

This clonotype was seen more than once but under ten times. The chain has TRBV20-1 and TRBJ2-2; TRBD1 is a possible D gene (7 bases). The V end was cut by 6 bases, the J end by 6 bases, with 11 bases between. Germline CDR1 is DFQATT and CDR2 is SNEGSKA (reference sequence). The CDR3 length is 12 residues. The CDR3 spells CSATRGAGELFF. For the CDR3, the DNA is TGCAGTGCCACCAGGGGGGCCGGGGAGCTGTTTTTT.

This clonotype came up many times. This chain links TRBV28 with TRBJ2-7; TRBD1 agrees at 7 bases. V was pared by 4 bases and J by 1 base, with 7 bases of the junction left unmatched. This CDR3 has 15 residues. Germline assignment: CDR1 MDHEN and CDR2 SYDVKM. The CDR3 spells CASSSGTAFSYEQYF. In DNA form, the CDR3 reads TGTGCCAGCAGTTCCGGGACAGCCTTTTCCTACGAGCAGTACTTC.

At least ten counts were recorded for this clonotype. The V call is TRBV20-1, the J call TRBJ2-7, with 8 bases that match TRBD2. The CDR3 is made up of 15 amino acids. Germline V gene data show CDR1 as DFQATT and CDR2 as SNEGSKA (reference sequence). V lost 6 bases and J lost 1; bases outside the gene matches: 11. CDR3 DNA sequence: TGCAGTGCGCCGATGGTAGCGGGGCCTTCCTACGAGCAGTACTTC. Its protein product is CSAPMVAGPSYEQYF.

This clonotype was seen a handful of times. V is TRBV12-3 or TRBV12-4 and J is TRBJ1-1, with TRBD1 matching 7 bases. Germline trimming cut 6 bases from V and 1 base from J; bases unmatched to any gene: 11. The length of the CDR3 is 16 residues. The CDR3 DNA reads TGTGCCAGCAGAAAAACAGGGGTGGAGTGGAACACTGAAGCTTTCTTT. Its protein product is CASRKTGVEWNTEAFF.

The table lists this clonotype with a few counts. The CDR3 DNA reads TGTGCCAGCAGTTATGGGACAGTGTACAATGAGCAGTTCTTC. Amino acids: CASSYGTVYNEQFF. The chain recombines TRBV6-2 or TRBV6-3 with TRBJ2-1; 7 positions match TRBD1. The CDR3 totals 14 residues. V shed 3 bases, J shed 4 bases, and the junction held 3 bases outside the gene matches. CDR1 is MNHEY and CDR2 is SVGEGT in the germline V gene.